This T cell receptor beta chain was found in a study of blood T cell repertoires in COVID-19. Overall study context: Acute and convalescent COVID-19 specimens originated in the United States, Italy and Spain. Nucleic acid was either cDNA or gDNA, and it came from T cells, B-cell-depleted T cells, or PBMCs.

Under the authors' procedure: Scientists estimated how many nucleated cells there were by amplifying reference gene primers. Only in-frame clones appear in the TCRdb table, and some are missing; sequencing was by immunoSEQ multiplex PCR. The V and J calls and clone size were taken over from that table, and D and trimming were inferred from the DNA. This table holds about 210,000 clones, more than 75% found once. The germline CDR1 and CDR2 sequences are SGHRS and YFSETQ. The length of the CDR3 is 13 residues. The V gene lost 0 bases and the J gene lost 0 bases, with 3 bases spanning the gap. The chain combines TRBV5-1 with TRBJ1-2; unclear D gene. This sequence originates from a woman between 35 and 50 years old with acute or convalescent COVID-19. Material: peripheral blood. This chain's CDR3 is CASSLAANYGYTF. The CDR3 DNA reads as TGCGCCAGCAGCTTGGCCGCTAACTATGGCTACACCTTC.